A single sample is the source of the 30 T cell receptor beta chains below, sequenced in a study of human T cells and chemical hapten exposure. TCRdb redid the calling of the RACE reads with MiXCR, one entry per CDR3 protein. The repertoire holds about 82,000 distinct CDR3 sequences, with about 10% as singletons. Indicated time point: patch test 1, 2 weeks after DPC sensitization. The sample's treatment: therapeutic diphenylcyclopropenone sensitization with weekly scalp DPC. The sample in question was whole blood, obtained in connection with sensitization to the hapten diphenylcyclopropenone (DPC). The receptors come from a woman aged 45-59 years with alopecia areata. Some clones in this sample may be carry-over from other donors' samples.

Worth noting for this clonotype: Given a much more abundant clone one base away, this may be a read error. This chain connects TRBV9 to TRBJ1-6; no definite D call. The germline gives CDR1 SGDLS, CDR2 YYNGEE. There are 13 residues in the CDR3. This chain's CDR3 is CVSSVVENSPLHF. As DNA, the CDR3 is TGTGTCAGCAGCGTAGTGGAGAATTCACCCCTCCACTTT.

This clonotype has at least ten counts. The chain couples TRBV5-6 to TRBJ2-7; 12 bases align to TRBD2. CDR3 length: 16 amino acids. The trim removed 3 bases at V and 4 bases at J, leaving 8 bases unmatched. Per the germline V gene, CDR1 is SGHDT and CDR2 is YYEEEE. The chain's CDR3 is CASSSGLAGRSYEQYF. The CDR3 coding sequence is TGTGCCAGCAGCTCGGGACTAGCGGGCAGATCTTACGAGCAGTACTTC.

This clonotype was counted ten times or more. CDR3 sequence (DNA): TGTGCCAGCGGGCGGACCCCCACAGCAACTAATGAAAAACTGTTTTTT. This sequence encodes CASGRTPTATNEKLFF. This chain uses TRBV6-1 with TRBJ1-4; D gene unclear. Trimming removed 8 bases at V and 0 bases at J, with 16 bases between. This CDR3 comprises 16 residues. CDR1 is MNHNS and CDR2 is SASEGT in the germline V gene.

There are many counts of this clonotype. The rearrangement uses TRBV29-1 and TRBJ1-2; D remains unclear. Germline V lookup: CDR1 SQVTM, CDR2 ANQGSEA. V was shortened by 7 bases and J by 5 bases, with 14 bases between the two germline ends. The CDR3 is 12 residues long. CDR3 nucleotides: TGCAGCGCTGCCTCGGAGATGTATGGCTACACCTTC. Amino acid sequence: CSAASEMYGYTF.

This clonotype occurred many times. The rearrangement uses TRBV7-2 and TRBJ1-2, with 7 bases identical to TRBD1. The CDR3 spans 15 residues. V was pared by 4 bases and J by 2 bases, with 7 bases of the junction left unmatched. The V gene's germline CDR1 is SGHTA and CDR2 FQGNSA. The CDR3: CASSSELTGNYGYTF. The CDR3, as DNA: TGTGCCAGCAGCTCGGAGCTGACAGGGAACTATGGCTACACCTTC.

This clonotype was recorded many times. This chain joins TRBV7-7 and TRBJ2-2; D perhaps matches TRBD1 (5 bases). The CDR3 contains 13 residues. Between the trimmed V and J ends, which lost 4 bases and 5 bases, there was a span of 8 bases. CDR1 and CDR2 (germline): SSHAT, FNYEAQ (reference sequence). The CDR3 coding sequence is TGTGCCAGCAGCTCTCAGGGAACCGGGGAGCTGTTTTTT. Amino acid sequence: CASSSQGTGELFF.

This clonotype was counted ten times or more. The rearrangement joins TRBV7-9 to TRBJ1-1, with a weak D call TRBD1 (5 bases). The CDR3 covers 13 residues. Germline CDR1 reads SEHNR; CDR2 reads FQNEAQ (reference sequence). V was clipped by 5 bases and J by 0 bases, with 7 bases between them. As DNA, the CDR3 is TGTGCCAGCAGCGTACAGGTGAACACTGAAGCTTTCTTT. Residues: CASSVQVNTEAFF.

At least ten counts were recorded for this clonotype. V and J are TRBV7-6 and TRBJ2-5, with D maybe TRBD1 (7 bases). Germline values: CDR1 SGHVS, CDR2 FNYEAQ. This CDR3 has 14 amino acids. Trimming shortened V by 2 bases and J by 7 bases, and 14 bases separated the two germline ends. CDR3 amino acids: CASSLRGLGGTQYF. CDR3 nucleotide sequence: TGTGCCAGCAGCTTAAGGGGGCTCGGGGGGACCCAGTACTTC.

CDR3 bases: TGTGCCAGCTGTCGGGGCCCTGGAAACACCATATATTTT. Amino acid sequence: CASCRGPGNTIYF. This rearrangement joins TRBV12-3 or TRBV12-4 to TRBJ1-3; possibly TRBD1 for D (5 bases). Between the trimmed V and J ends, which lost 8 bases and 2 bases, there was a span of 10 bases. The length of the CDR3 is 13 residues.

This clonotype has a count of ten or more. This chain connects TRBV6-2 or TRBV6-3 to TRBJ1-1; perhaps TRBD1 as D (5 bases). The CDR3 sequence is 16 residues long. The germline V gene encodes CDR1 MNHEY and CDR2 SVGEGT. Trimming shortened V by 5 bases and J by 0 bases, and 16 bases separated the two germline ends. The DNA for the CDR3 is TGTGCCAGCAGTCAAAGGACAAGTTTTATGAACACTGAAGCTTTCTTT. Translated: CASSQRTSFMNTEAFF.

In its sample, this clonotype was seen a few times. The CDR3 DNA follows: TGTGCCAGCAGCTCAAGTGGCAGGGTTGGGCAGTTCTTC. Its translation: CASSSSGRVGQFF. The chain carries TRBV7-3 and TRBJ2-1, with D possibly TRBD1 on 5 matching bases. Germline V gives CDR1 SGHTA, CDR2 FQGTGA. The V gene lost 4 bases and the J gene lost 12 bases, with 16 bases spanning the gap. This CDR3 spans 13 amino acids.

This clonotype appeared a few times. This chain links TRBV28 with TRBJ1-4, with no clear D. The CDR3 consists of 12 residues. The germline V and J ends were trimmed by 6 bases and 7 bases, with 9 bases remaining between them. CDR1 is MDHEN, CDR2 SYDVKM, per germline. The CDR3: CASRPPGEKLFF. CDR3 nucleotides: TGTGCCAGCAGACCTCCAGGTGAAAAACTGTTTTTT. Full variable domain (remainder filled in from reference TRBV28 and TRBJ1-4): DVKVTQSSRYLVKRTGEKVFLECVQDMDHENMFWYRQDPGLGLRLIYFSYDVKMKEKGDIPEGYSVSREKKERFSLILESASTNQTSMYLCASRPPGEKLFFGSGTQLSVL.

The chain joins TRBV12-3 or TRBV12-4 to TRBJ2-4, with D tentatively TRBD1 (5 bases). The CDR3 is made up of 14 amino acids. V gave up 4 bases and J gave up 1 base, with 8 bases separating them. In DNA, the CDR3 is TGTGCCAGCAGTTCGACAGCCGCCAAAAACATTCAGTACTTC. Residues: CASSSTAAKNIQYF.

A note on this clonotype: This may be a read error, as it is one base from a much larger clone. This chain connects TRBV6-1 to TRBJ1-1; D not certain. There are 13 residues in the CDR3. The germline V gene encodes CDR1 MNHNS and CDR2 SASEGT. Here the CDR3 reads CGSSEKTNTEAFF. The CDR3 DNA follows: TGTGGCAGCAGTGAAAAAACGAACACTGAAGCTTTCTTT.

This clonotype was counted only a few times. The chain is built from TRBV7-6 and TRBJ2-2, with TRBD2 as a possible D gene (5 bases). Germline loops: CDR1 SGHVS, CDR2 FNYEAQ. The CDR3 runs 18 residues. Trimming removed 1 base from V and 0 bases from J, with 15 bases in between. CDR3: CASSLVATRHTNTGELFF. CDR3 nucleotides: TGTGCCAGCAGCTTAGTAGCGACACGGCATACGAACACCGGGGAGCTGTTTTTT.

The CDR3 loop reads CASSPPYGGNTDTQYF. CDR3 DNA: TGTGCCAGCTCACCACCGTACGGCGGGAACACAGATACGCAGTATTTT. This chain connects TRBV18 to TRBJ2-3, with D tentatively TRBD2 (6 bases). Germline CDR1 and CDR2: KGHSH and LQKENI. The CDR3 length is 16 residues. With 0 bases removed from V and 2 bases from J, the gap between germline ends came to 12 bases.

This clonotype was found a few times. The chain links TRBV12-3 or TRBV12-4 to TRBJ1-2, with D unclear. Trimming took 3 bases from V and 8 from J, leaving 10 bases between them. The CDR3 spans 12 residues. The CDR3 coding sequence is TGTGCCAGCAGTTTCCCCCACGGCGGCTACACCTTC. Protein product: CASSFPHGGYTF.

The chain joins TRBV12-3 or TRBV12-4 to TRBJ2-5; D may be TRBD1 (5 bases). The CDR3 consists of 15 residues. V gave up 3 bases and J gave up 1 base, with 12 bases separating them. The CDR3 bases are TGTGCCAGCAGTTTGCAACCTAGGGGCCAAGAGACCCAGTACTTC. Encoded protein: CASSLQPRGQETQYF.

V gene TRBV7-2 combines with J gene TRBJ2-1; D ambiguous. V lost 5 bases and J lost 4, with 6 bases in between. This CDR3 has 12 residues. The germline V gene has CDR1 SGHTA and CDR2 FQGNSA. CDR3 sequence reads: CASSLSYNEQFF. CDR3 coding DNA: TGTGCCAGCAGCCTATCTTACAATGAGCAGTTCTTC. The full variable domain, rest sourced from reference TRBV7-2 and TRBJ2-1, is GAGVSQSPSNKVTEKGKDVELRCDPISGHTALYWYRQSLGQGLEFLIYFQGNSAPDKSGLPSDRFSAERTGGSVSTLTIQRTQQEDSAVYLCASSLSYNEQFFGPGTRLTVL.

The chain couples TRBV6-1 to TRBJ1-1; D is unresolved. This CDR3 contains 14 residues. V lost 3 bases to trimming and J lost 4 bases, with 12 bases between them. The germline gives CDR1 MNHNS, CDR2 SASEGT. CDR3 protein: CASSEEGRLTEAFF. The CDR3 region has the DNA TGTGCCAGCAGTGAGGAGGGCAGGCTCACTGAAGCTTTCTTT.

This clonotype was recorded at least ten times. The rearrangement uses TRBV28 and TRBJ2-2; D assignment may be TRBD1 or TRBD2 (6 bases each). The V gene's germline CDR1 is MDHEN and CDR2 SYDVKM. The CDR3 runs 12 residues. CDR3: CAGGLNTGELFF. In DNA form, the CDR3 reads TGTGCAGGGGGGTTGAACACCGGGGAGCTGTTTTTT.

This clonotype was observed a few times. The chain employs TRBV7-2 and TRBJ2-4; TRBD1 is a possible D gene (5 bases). CDR3 length: 12 residues. Deletions cut 4 bases from V and 14 bases from J, with 15 bases between. Germline V CDR1 and CDR2: SGHTA, FQGNSA. CDR3 protein: CASSSPMGQKYF. The CDR3 DNA reads as TGTGCCAGCAGCTCCCCGATGGGGCAAAAGTACTTC.

The chain employs TRBV12-3 or TRBV12-4 and TRBJ1-6, with no clear D. V was pared by 3 bases and J by 8 bases, with 11 bases between. The CDR3 sequence is 14 residues long. The CDR3 spells CASSFAGKYSPLHF. As DNA, the CDR3 is TGTGCCAGCAGTTTCGCTGGGAAGTATTCACCCCTCCACTTT.

This clonotype was detected ten times or more. The chain is built from TRBV2 and TRBJ2-7; D not resolved. This CDR3 region has 15 residues. Trimming cost V 0 bases and J 1 base, with 10 bases left between them. Germline CDR1 SNHLY, CDR2 FYNNEI. The CDR3, as DNA: TGTGCCAGCAGTGAAGCGGGCAGTAAGTCCTACGAGCAGTACTTC. It encodes CASSEAGSKSYEQYF.

There are many counts of this clonotype. The chain recombines TRBV12-3 or TRBV12-4 with TRBJ1-5; D is unclear. Trimming took 7 bases from V and 0 from J, leaving 10 bases between them. The CDR3 contains 14 residues. This chain's CDR3 is CASTTGRSNQPQHF. CDR3 DNA sequence: TGTGCCAGCACCACCGGCCGTAGCAATCAGCCCCAGCATTTT.

This clonotype has at least ten counts. The chain combines TRBV27 with TRBJ1-5, with 7 positions matching TRBD1. From germline, CDR1 is MNHEY and CDR2 SMNVEV (reference sequence). J gave up 6 bases and V 5 bases, and 4 bases lay outside the gene matches. There are 13 residues in the CDR3. This CDR3 is CASSRTGLQPQHF. CDR3 in DNA: TGTGCCAGCAGTCGGACAGGCCTTCAGCCCCAGCATTTT.

This clonotype has ten or more counts. V usage is TRBV25-1 and J usage is TRBJ2-7; 10 bases match TRBD1. The CDR3 consists of 14 residues. V lost 0 bases and J lost 6; bases outside the gene matches: 2. Germline V gene lookup returns CDR1 MGHDK and CDR2 SYGVNS. CDR3 in DNA: TGTGCCAGCAGTGAATATGGACAGGGGGGCGAGCAGTACTTC. Residues: CASSEYGQGGEQYF.

This clonotype came up a few times. V gene TRBV20-1 combines with J gene TRBJ2-7; no clear D. V shed 3 bases and J shed 9 bases, with 18 bases lying between them. The CDR3 spans 13 residues. Germline assignment: CDR1 DFQATT and CDR2 SNEGSKA (reference sequence). The CDR3 nucleotides read TGCAGTGCTAGGGGCTGGGTACGTACGATGCAGTACTTC. Protein: CSARGWVRTMQYF.

The V and J genes are TRBV4-1 and TRBJ2-7, with 12 bases aligning to TRBD2. The germline gives CDR1 MGHRA, CDR2 YSYEKL. V shed 0 bases and J 5 bases; nucleotides not matched to a gene: 8. CDR3 length equals 17 residues. The CDR3 loop is CASSQETSGRYDNEQYF. CDR3 in DNA: TGCGCCAGCAGCCAAGAAACTAGCGGGAGGTACGACAACGAGCAGTACTTC.

CDR3 bases: TGCGCCAGCAGTATTGAACCGGGACTAGCAACTTCGGATGAGCAGTTCTTC. This translates into CASSIEPGLATSDEQFF. The chain recombines TRBV5-1 with TRBJ2-1; TRBD2 aligns across 9 bases. Germline-derived CDR1 and CDR2 are SGHRS and YFSETQ. This CDR3 has 17 residues. V lost 5 bases to trimming and J lost 8 bases; unmatched junction nucleotides: 17. Looking up the rest from reference TRBV5-1 and TRBJ2-1 gives the full variable domain: KAGVTQTPRYLIKTRGQQVTLSCSPISGHRSVSWYQQTPGQGLQFLFEYFSETQRNKGNFPGRFSGRQFSNSRSEMNVSTLELGDSALYLCASSIEPGLATSDEQFFGPGTRLTVL.